The sample holds a few counts of the clone carrying this T cell receptor (beta chain). This sample is part of a study of CD8+CD57+ T cells in acquired aplastic anemia. Germline V lookup: CDR1 SGHNT, CDR2 YYREEE (reference sequence). Trimming cost V 5 bases and J 0 bases, with 6 bases left between them. The CDR3 contains 14 residues. Whoever was chosen for sequencing had shown CD8+CD57+ cell expansion by flow cytometry. Using genomic DNA as the template, TCR beta VDJ and CDR3 profiling was carried out. TCRdb redid the calling of the reads with MiXCR, one entry per CDR3 protein. The sample holds 450,000 to 550,000 distinct CDR3 sequences; around 30% are singletons and the top ten take around 0.82%.

The sample comprised sorted CD4+, CD8+, or CD8+CD57+ T cells (not recorded which) from PBMCs. The receptor's source is a human donor with aplastic anemia. The genes are TRBV5-4 and TRBJ2-6; D is unclear. Written as DNA, the CDR3 is TGTGCCAGCAGGACCGCCTCTGGGGCCAACGTCCTGACTTTC. As protein: CASRTASGANVLTF.